The 3 T cell receptor beta chains below come from one sample, sequenced in a study of a mutant IDH1 vaccine in newly diagnosed glioma. These receptors are not linked to any known antigen. The data were produced by immunoSEQ multiplex PCR, yet TCRdb's version contains in-frame clones alone and is incomplete. The data contain around 65,000 clones, around 83% of them seen just once; the ten biggest clones take up 3.8%. Specified time point: week 47, end of study. Doses of 300 ug of mutant IDH1 20-mer peptide were given with topical imiquimod. The input for sequencing was PBMCs, taken from a glioma patient whose treatment included an IDH1 peptide vaccine. These receptors all come from a man under 40 with glioma.

Of note for this clone: The identical CDR3 is also encoded by other nucleotide sequences in the sample. The genes are TRBV7-9 and TRBJ1-2, with D unresolved. The CDR3 totals 13 residues. The V end lost 1 base, the J end lost 2 bases, and 5 bases lay between the germline ends. The germline CDR1 and CDR2 sequences are SEHNR and FQNEAQ (reference sequence). This chain's CDR3 is CASSLGQNYGYTF. The CDR3 DNA reads TGTGCCAGCAGCTTAGGCCAGAACTATGGCTACACCTTC.

This chain joins TRBV6-6 and TRBJ1-5; D is unresolved. V dropped 3 bases and J dropped 4 bases, with 10 bases sitting between them. Per germline, CDR1 MNHNY and CDR2 SVGAGI (reference sequence). There are 14 residues in the CDR3. In DNA form, the CDR3 reads TGTGCCAGCAGTTATTATCAGATAAATCAGCCCCAGCATTTT. It encodes CASSYYQINQPQHF.

The chain carries TRBV28 and TRBJ2-7; 7 bases are shared with TRBD2. Germline-derived CDR1 and CDR2 are MDHEN and SYDVKM. This CDR3 has 16 amino acids. The V gene end was trimmed by 5 bases and the J gene end by 0 bases; junction bases not matched to a gene: 10. For the CDR3, the DNA is TGTGCCAGCAGTCCCAACGGGGGGATTAGCTCCTACGAGCAGTACTTC. It translates to CASSPNGGISSYEQYF.